These 8 T cell receptor beta chains originate from one sample sequenced in a study of blood T cell repertoires in COVID-19. Sequencing used immunoSEQ multiplex PCR; TCRdb keeps in-frame clones, though not all of them. The repertoire has over 200,000 clones, 85% to 90% of them found once; the top ten carry less than 20%. The specimen sequenced was PBMCs or T cells enriched from blood (not recorded which). Every receptor here comes from a man younger than 35 who had recovered from COVID-19.

The chain employs TRBV9 and TRBJ1-1; D may be TRBD1 (5 bases). The V gene lost 2 bases and the J gene lost 3 bases, with 8 bases spanning the gap. CDR1 SGDLS and CDR2 YYNGEE come from the germline V gene. The CDR3 totals 13 residues. The CDR3, as DNA: TGTGCCAGCAGCGTCGACAGTTACACTGAAGCTTTCTTT. As protein: CASSVDSYTEAFF.

This chain joins TRBV28 and TRBJ2-1; 8 nucleotides align to TRBD2. The CDR3 is 14 amino acids. V gave up 5 bases and J gave up 7 bases; unmatched junction bases: 7. Per germline, CDR1 MDHEN and CDR2 SYDVKM. CDR3 sequence reads: CASSPIGGGNEQFF. The CDR3 bases are TGTGCCAGCAGTCCCATCGGGGGGGGGAATGAGCAGTTCTTC.

This clone was seen more than once but under ten times. J is TRBJ2-2 and V is TRBV7-6; 8 positions agree with TRBD1. V was clipped by 2 bases and J by 2 bases; unmatched bases: 4. This CDR3 is built from 16 residues. Germline values: CDR1 SGHVS, CDR2 FNYEAQ. Written as DNA, the CDR3 is TGTGCCAGCAGCTTACAGACAGGGGCCAACACCGGGGAGCTGTTTTTT. Amino acid sequence: CASSLQTGANTGELFF.

V is TRBV2 and J is TRBJ1-2, with TRBD1 matching 7 bases. Germline-derived CDR1 and CDR2 are SNHLY and FYNNEI. V trimming: 4 bases; J trimming: 8 bases; junction bases outside the gene matches: 10. The CDR3 totals 14 residues. The CDR3 DNA is TGTGCCAGCAGTGCCCAGGGGGAGGTCGGCGGCTACACCTTC. Translating gives CASSAQGEVGGYTF.

The chain joins TRBV6-5 to TRBJ2-7; 8 positions match TRBD1. With 0 bases clipped from V and 4 bases from J, the junction kept 8 bases outside the gene matches. Germline lookup yields CDR1 MNHEY and CDR2 SVGAGI. This CDR3 comprises 16 residues. DNA of the CDR3: TGTGCCAGCAGTTACTCCGCCAGGGGGCGAATGTACGAGCAGTACTTC. Amino acids: CASSYSARGRMYEQYF.

This chain connects TRBV10-3 to TRBJ2-7; 9 bases match TRBD1. There are 16 residues in the CDR3. Germline V gene lookup returns CDR1 ENHRY and CDR2 SYGVKD. The V and J ends lost 7 bases and 2 bases, in that order; junction bases with no gene match: 12. The CDR3 spells CAINPEAGQGTYEQYF. DNA of the CDR3: TGTGCCATCAACCCTGAGGCGGGACAGGGAACCTACGAGCAGTACTTC.

The rearrangement links TRBV28 to TRBJ2-1; 9 positions match TRBD2. Per germline, CDR1 MDHEN and CDR2 SYDVKM. The CDR3 is 16 amino acids. V shed 1 base and J 6 bases; nucleotides not matched to a gene: 7. The CDR3 loop reads CASSLLREGGTNEQFF. The CDR3, as DNA: TGTGCCAGCAGTTTATTGCGGGAGGGAGGGACCAATGAGCAGTTCTTC.

The CDR3 nucleotides are TGTGCCAGCAGCGCGTGGGGGGGGGAGACCCAGTACTTC. It specifies CASSAWGGETQYF. The V gene is TRBV11-2, the J gene TRBJ2-5; 7 nucleotides match TRBD2. CDR1 SGHAT and CDR2 FQNNGV come from the germline V gene. V gave up 5 bases and J gave up 5 bases; unmatched junction bases: 5. This CDR3 comprises 13 residues.